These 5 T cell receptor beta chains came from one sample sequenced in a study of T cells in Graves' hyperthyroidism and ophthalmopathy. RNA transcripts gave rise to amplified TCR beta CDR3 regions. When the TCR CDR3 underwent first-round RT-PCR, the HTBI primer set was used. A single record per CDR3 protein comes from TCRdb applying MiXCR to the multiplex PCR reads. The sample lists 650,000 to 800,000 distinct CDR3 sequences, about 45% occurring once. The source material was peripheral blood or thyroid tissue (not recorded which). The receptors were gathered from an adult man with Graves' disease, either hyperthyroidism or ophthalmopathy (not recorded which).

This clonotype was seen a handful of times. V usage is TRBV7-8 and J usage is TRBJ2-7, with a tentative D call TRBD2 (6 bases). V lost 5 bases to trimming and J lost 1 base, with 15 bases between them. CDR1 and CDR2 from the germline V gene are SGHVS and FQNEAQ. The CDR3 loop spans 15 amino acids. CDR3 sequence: CASSPLAGRSYEQYF. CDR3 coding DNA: TGTGCCAGCAGCCCCTTGGCGGGGAGATCCTACGAGCAGTACTTC.

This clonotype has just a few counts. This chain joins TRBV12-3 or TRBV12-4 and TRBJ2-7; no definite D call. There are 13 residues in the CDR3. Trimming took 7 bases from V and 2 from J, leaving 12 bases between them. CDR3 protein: CASTAIGTYEQYF. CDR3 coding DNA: TGTGCCAGCACCGCCATAGGGACCTACGAGCAGTACTTC.

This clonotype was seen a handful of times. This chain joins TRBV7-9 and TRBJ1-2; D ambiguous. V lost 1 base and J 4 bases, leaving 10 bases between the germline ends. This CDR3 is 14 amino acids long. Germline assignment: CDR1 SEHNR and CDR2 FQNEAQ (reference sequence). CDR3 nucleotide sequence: TGTGCCAGCAGCTTAGAGGCCTGGGGCTATGGCTACACCTTC. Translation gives CASSLEAWGYGYTF. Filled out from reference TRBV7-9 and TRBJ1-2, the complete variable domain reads DTGVSQNPRHKITKRGQNVTFRCDPISEHNRLYWYRQTLGQGPEFLTYFQNEAQLEKSRLLSDRFSAERPKGSFSTLEIQRTEQGDSAMYLCASSLEAWGYGYTFGSGTRLTVV.

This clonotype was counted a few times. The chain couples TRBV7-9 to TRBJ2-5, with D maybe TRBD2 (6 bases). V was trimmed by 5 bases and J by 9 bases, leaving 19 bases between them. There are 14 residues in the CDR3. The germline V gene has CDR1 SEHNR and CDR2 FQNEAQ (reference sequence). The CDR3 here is CASSGGQGGQPQYF. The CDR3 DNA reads TGTGCCAGCAGCGGCGGGCAGGGAGGTCAGCCCCAGTACTTC. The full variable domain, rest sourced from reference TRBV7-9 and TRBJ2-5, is DTGVSQNPRHKITKRGQNVTFRCDPISEHNRLYWYRQTLGQGPEFLTYFQNEAQLEKSRLLSDRFSAERPKGSFSTLEIQRTEQGDSAMYLCASSGGQGGQPQYFGPGTRLLVL.

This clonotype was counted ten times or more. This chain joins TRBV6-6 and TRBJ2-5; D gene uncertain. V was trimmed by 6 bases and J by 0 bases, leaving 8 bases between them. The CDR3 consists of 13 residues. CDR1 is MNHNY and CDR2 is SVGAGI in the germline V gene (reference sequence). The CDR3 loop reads CASRETHQETQYF. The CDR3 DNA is TGTGCCAGCAGGGAGACGCACCAAGAGACCCAGTACTTC.